A selection of T cell receptor beta chains follows, all from one sample in a study of T cell repertoires in cytomegalovirus infection. Each CDR3 protein is one row after TCRdb ran MiXCR on the reads. The sample has 160,000 or so distinct CDR3 sequences, about 15% seen once; the top ten hold roughly a sixth. Sequencing was done on a sample of CD8+ T cells from PBMCs. The receptors derive from a human donor in good health (CMV status not recorded). Some clones in this sample may be carry-over from other donors' samples. The CDR3 runs from the conserved cysteine through the conserved F or W. The order of the fields is V gene, D gene, CDR3 length, J gene, clone size, CDR3 DNA, CDR3 protein. The D gene is left open where the match is weak. Expanded clones are given a class, and other clones once, few, many or no size at all.

v_gene: TRBV7-9
d_gene: .
len: 14
j_gene: TRBJ1-1
abundance: .
CDR3nt: TGTGCCAGCAGGCTAGGGGGGGGTAACACTGAAGCTTTCTTT
CDR3aa: CASRLGGGNTEAFF

v_gene: TRBV14
d_gene: .
len: 15
j_gene: TRBJ2-2
abundance: .
CDR3nt: TGTGCCAGCAGCCAAAGGGCAGGGGTTACCGGGGAGCTGTTTTTT
CDR3aa: CASSQRAGVTGELFF

v_gene: TRBV7-8
d_gene: .
len: 16
j_gene: TRBJ2-3
abundance: .
CDR3nt: TGTGCCAGCAGCTTTCGTCCGGATCCCGGCACAGATACGCAGTATTTT
CDR3aa: CASSFRPDPGTDTQYF

v_gene: TRBV11-2
d_gene: TRBD2
len: 15
j_gene: TRBJ2-1
abundance: many
CDR3nt: TGTGCCAGCAGCGCGACTAGCGGGAGATACAATGAGCAGTTCTTC
CDR3aa: CASSATSGRYNEQFF

v_gene: TRBV12-3/TRBV12-4
d_gene: .
len: 14
j_gene: TRBJ2-5
abundance: few
CDR3nt: TGTGCCAGCAGTTTAAGGGGAATTGGGGAGACCCAGTACTTC
CDR3aa: CASSLRGIGETQYF

v_gene: TRBV4-3
d_gene: .
len: 15
j_gene: TRBJ2-7
abundance: .
CDR3nt: TGCGCCAGCAGCCAAGATCGGATGCAGACCTACGAGCAGTACTTC
CDR3aa: CASSQDRMQTYEQYF

v_gene: TRBV7-2
d_gene: .
len: 15
j_gene: TRBJ1-4
abundance: few
CDR3nt: TGTGCCAGCAGCTTAGGCACCGCAACTAATGAAAAACTGTTTTTT
CDR3aa: CASSLGTATNEKLFF

v_gene: TRBV28
d_gene: .
len: 14
j_gene: TRBJ2-7
abundance: .
CDR3nt: TGTGCCAGCAGTTTAGTGCGGGAAATCCACGAGCAGTACTTC
CDR3aa: CASSLVREIHEQYF

v_gene: TRBV4-3
d_gene: .
len: 15
j_gene: TRBJ2-5
abundance: .
CDR3nt: TGCGCCAGCAGCCACTCCACAGGGCTAGAGGAGACCCAGTACTTC
CDR3aa: CASSHSTGLEETQYF

v_gene: TRBV5-1
d_gene: TRBD1
len: 17
j_gene: TRBJ2-4
abundance: .
CDR3nt: TGCGCCAGCAGCTCACATACAGGGGAATTTGCCAAAAACATTCAGTACTTC
CDR3aa: CASSSHTGEFAKNIQYF

v_gene: TRBV19
d_gene: TRBD1
len: 15
j_gene: TRBJ1-1
abundance: .
CDR3nt: TGTGCCAGTAGTCTGGGACAGACCATGAACACTGAAGCTTTCTTT
CDR3aa: CASSLGQTMNTEAFF

v_gene: TRBV25-1
d_gene: .
len: 13
j_gene: TRBJ1-5
abundance: .
CDR3nt: TGTGCCGCAGGGTCGGCAGGCAATCAGCCCCAGCATTTT
CDR3aa: CAAGSAGNQPQHF

v_gene: TRBV7-9
d_gene: .
len: 12
j_gene: TRBJ2-7
abundance: .
CDR3nt: TGTGCCAGCAGCTCGGGACAAGGAGAGCAGTACTTC
CDR3aa: CASSSGQGEQYF

v_gene: TRBV7-9
d_gene: TRBD2
len: 16
j_gene: TRBJ2-1
abundance: few
CDR3nt: TGTGCCAGCAGCTCACCTCTAGCGGGGGGTATGAATGAGCAGTTCTTC
CDR3aa: CASSSPLAGGMNEQFF

v_gene: TRBV7-9
d_gene: TRBD1
len: 17
j_gene: TRBJ2-4
abundance: .
CDR3nt: TGTGCCAGCAGCTTAGACTGGGACAGGGTCGGCAAAAACATTCAGTACTTC
CDR3aa: CASSLDWDRVGKNIQYF

v_gene: TRBV6-6
d_gene: TRBD1
len: 17
j_gene: TRBJ1-2
abundance: many
CDR3nt: TGTGCCAGCAGCGTAGAGGGACAGGGAAGCTTTAACTATGGCTACACCTTC
CDR3aa: CASSVEGQGSFNYGYTF

v_gene: TRBV15
d_gene: .
len: 16
j_gene: TRBJ2-4
abundance: .
CDR3nt: TGTGCCACCAGCAGAGATCAGGGGAAACTCAAAAACATTCAGTACTTC
CDR3aa: CATSRDQGKLKNIQYF

v_gene: TRBV7-9
d_gene: .
len: 12
j_gene: TRBJ2-5
abundance: many
CDR3nt: TGTGCCAGCAGGTTTCAGGAGGAGACCCAGTACTTC
CDR3aa: CASRFQEETQYF

v_gene: TRBV7-9
d_gene: TRBD2
len: 13
j_gene: TRBJ2-7
abundance: .
CDR3nt: TGTGCCAGCGGGGGGACTAGCCAACCCCCTAGGTACTTC
CDR3aa: CASGGTSQPPRYF

v_gene: TRBV6-2/TRBV6-3
d_gene: .
len: 14
j_gene: TRBJ2-2
abundance: few
CDR3nt: TGTGCCAGCAGTTACTCGTCGGGGACCGGGGAGCTGTTTTTT
CDR3aa: CASSYSSGTGELFF

v_gene: TRBV7-9
d_gene: .
len: 15
j_gene: TRBJ1-4
abundance: .
CDR3nt: TGTGCCAGCAGCTTTTTCGGGGCCACCAATGAAAAACTGTTTTTT
CDR3aa: CASSFFGATNEKLFF

v_gene: TRBV20-1
d_gene: .
len: 13
j_gene: TRBJ2-7
abundance: few
CDR3nt: TGCAGTGCTAGCCCGGGACACAACTACGAGCAGTACTTC
CDR3aa: CSASPGHNYEQYF

v_gene: TRBV7-8
d_gene: .
len: 12
j_gene: TRBJ2-3
abundance: few
CDR3nt: TGTGCCAGCATTCAAGACCGGGATACGCAGTATTTT
CDR3aa: CASIQDRDTQYF

v_gene: TRBV4-1
d_gene: .
len: 16
j_gene: TRBJ2-1
abundance: few
CDR3nt: TGCGCCAGCAGCCAAGAGGAGTCTAGCTCCTACAATGAGCAGTTCTTC
CDR3aa: CASSQEESSSYNEQFF

v_gene: TRBV6-5
d_gene: .
len: 13
j_gene: TRBJ1-2
abundance: many
CDR3nt: TGTGCCAGCAGTTACTCGGGCACGAGAGGCTACACCTTC
CDR3aa: CASSYSGTRGYTF

v_gene: TRBV6-2/TRBV6-3
d_gene: .
len: 14
j_gene: TRBJ2-6
abundance: .
CDR3nt: TGTGCCACCGTCGAGTATACCGGGGCCAACGTCCTGACTTTC
CDR3aa: CATVEYTGANVLTF

v_gene: TRBV7-8
d_gene: .
len: 16
j_gene: TRBJ2-4
abundance: medium-sized
CDR3nt: TGTGCCAGCAGCCCAGCGGCCTCTAGGGCCAAAAACATTCAGTACTTC
CDR3aa: CASSPAASRAKNIQYF

v_gene: TRBV12-3/TRBV12-4
d_gene: TRBD1
len: 14
j_gene: TRBJ1-5
abundance: few
CDR3nt: TGTGCCAGCAGTTTAGGGGACAGATCTCAGCCCCAGCATTTT
CDR3aa: CASSLGDRSQPQHF

v_gene: TRBV7-3
d_gene: .
len: 19
j_gene: TRBJ2-2
abundance: .
CDR3nt: TGTGCCAGCAGCTTATACGAGGGCCCCGGCAGGGGGAACACCGGGGAGCTGTTTTTT
CDR3aa: CASSLYEGPGRGNTGELFF

v_gene: TRBV4-1
d_gene: TRBD1
len: 16
j_gene: TRBJ2-1
abundance: few
CDR3nt: TGCGCCAGCAGCCAGGGGGGGGACAGGGTTACCTATGAGCAGTTCTTC
CDR3aa: CASSQGGDRVTYEQFF

v_gene: TRBV6-1
d_gene: TRBD2
len: 17
j_gene: TRBJ2-3
abundance: .
CDR3nt: TGTGCCAGCCGGCCCCTCCAGCGGGGGCGATCCACAGATACGCAGTATTTT
CDR3aa: CASRPLQRGRSTDTQYF

v_gene: TRBV12-5
d_gene: TRBD1
len: 17
j_gene: TRBJ1-1
abundance: .
CDR3nt: TGTGCTAGTGGTTTGGTCCGGACAGGGGCTGTGACCACTGAAGCTTTCTTT
CDR3aa: CASGLVRTGAVTTEAFF

v_gene: TRBV19
d_gene: .
len: 14
j_gene: TRBJ2-7
abundance: .
CDR3nt: TGTGCCAGTAGTATAGGGGCAGCCCCTGTCGAGCAGTACTTC
CDR3aa: CASSIGAAPVEQYF

v_gene: TRBV29-1
d_gene: .
len: 14
j_gene: TRBJ1-2
abundance: .
CDR3nt: TGCAGCGTTGAAGCGGCAGGCCAAAACTATGGCTACACCTTC
CDR3aa: CSVEAAGQNYGYTF

v_gene: TRBV6-2/TRBV6-3
d_gene: .
len: 13
j_gene: TRBJ2-1
abundance: .
CDR3nt: TGTGCCAGCAGTTACTCTCGACACCATGAGCAGTTCTTC
CDR3aa: CASSYSRHHEQFF

v_gene: TRBV7-9
d_gene: .
len: 14
j_gene: TRBJ1-3
abundance: few
CDR3nt: TGTGCCACCTGGGGAGGGGCCTCTGGAAACACCATATATTTT
CDR3aa: CATWGGASGNTIYF

v_gene: TRBV2
d_gene: .
len: 12
j_gene: TRBJ1-5
abundance: once
CDR3nt: TGTGCCAGCAGACAACTAGGTCAGCCCCAGCATTTT
CDR3aa: CASRQLGQPQHF

v_gene: TRBV28
d_gene: .
len: 17
j_gene: TRBJ2-1
abundance: .
CDR3nt: TGTGCCAGCAGTTCACCCCTCCTAAGCCTCTCCTACAATGAGCAGTTCTTC
CDR3aa: CASSSPLLSLSYNEQFF